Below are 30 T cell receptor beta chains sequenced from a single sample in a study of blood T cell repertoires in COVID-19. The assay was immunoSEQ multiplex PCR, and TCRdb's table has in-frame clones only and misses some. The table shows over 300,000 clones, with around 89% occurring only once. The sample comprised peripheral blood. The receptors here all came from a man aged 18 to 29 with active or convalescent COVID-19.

CDR3 protein: CASTGTGDGYTF. As DNA, the CDR3 is TGTGCCAGCACGGGGACAGGTGACGGCTACACCTTC. The chain employs TRBV3-1 (or the pseudogene TRBV3-2) and TRBJ1-2; 8 bases line up with TRBD1. The CDR3 loop spans 12 amino acids. The junction had 6 bases not matched to a gene; V was cut back by 7 bases and J by 8 bases. The germline gives CDR1 LGHDT, CDR2 YNNKEL (reference sequence).

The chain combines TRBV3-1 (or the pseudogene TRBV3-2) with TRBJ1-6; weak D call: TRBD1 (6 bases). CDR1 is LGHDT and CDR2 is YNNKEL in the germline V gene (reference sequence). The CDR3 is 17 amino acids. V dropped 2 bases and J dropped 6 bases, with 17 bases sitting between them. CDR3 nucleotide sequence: TGTGCCAGCAGCCAAAGCGGGGGGGCGCCTCCTAATTCACCCCTCCACTTT. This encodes CASSQSGGAPPNSPLHF.

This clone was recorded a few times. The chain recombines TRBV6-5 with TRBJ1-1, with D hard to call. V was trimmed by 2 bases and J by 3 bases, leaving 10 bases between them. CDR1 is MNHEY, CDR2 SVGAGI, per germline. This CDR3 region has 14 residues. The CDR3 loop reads CASSYTGRDTEAFF. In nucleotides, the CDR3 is TGTGCCAGCAGTTACACCGGGAGGGACACTGAAGCTTTCTTT.

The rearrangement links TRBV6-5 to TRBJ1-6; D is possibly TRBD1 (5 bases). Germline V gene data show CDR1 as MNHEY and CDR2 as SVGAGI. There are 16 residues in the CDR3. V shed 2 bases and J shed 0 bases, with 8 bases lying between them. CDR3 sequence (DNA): TGTGCCAGCAGTTACAGGGGATACTCCTATAATTCACCCCTCCACTTT. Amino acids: CASSYRGYSYNSPLHF.

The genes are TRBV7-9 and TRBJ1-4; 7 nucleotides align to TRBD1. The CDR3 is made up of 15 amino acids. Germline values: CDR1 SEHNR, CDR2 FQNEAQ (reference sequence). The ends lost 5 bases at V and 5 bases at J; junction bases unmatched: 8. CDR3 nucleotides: TGTGCCAGCAGCCCGAGGGGGCGGGCCAATGAAAAACTGTTTTTT. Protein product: CASSPRGRANEKLFF.

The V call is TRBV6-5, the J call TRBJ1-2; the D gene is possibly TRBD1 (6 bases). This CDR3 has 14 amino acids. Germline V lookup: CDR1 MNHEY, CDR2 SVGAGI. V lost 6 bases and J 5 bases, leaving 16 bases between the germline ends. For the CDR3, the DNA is TGTGCCAGCAGACCGAACAGGGACCGTTATGGCTACACCTTC. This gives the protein CASRPNRDRYGYTF.

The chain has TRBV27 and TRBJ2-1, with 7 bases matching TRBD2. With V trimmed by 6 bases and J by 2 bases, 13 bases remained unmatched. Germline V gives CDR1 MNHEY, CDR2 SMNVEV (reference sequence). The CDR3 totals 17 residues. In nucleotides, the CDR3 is TGTGCCAGCAGCAAAACCCCGACTAGCAATCCCTACAATGAGCAGTTCTTC. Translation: CASSKTPTSNPYNEQFF.

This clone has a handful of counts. The CDR3 nucleotides read TGTGCCAGCAGCTTGTTCAGTACAGTGGCTCAGCCCCAGCATTTT. Translating it yields CASSLFSTVAQPQHF. The chain joins TRBV5-5 to TRBJ1-5; the D is unclear. The CDR3 has 15 amino acids. Trimming left V 1 base short and J 6 bases short, with 14 bases between. Germline-derived CDR1 and CDR2 are SGHKS and YYEKEE (reference sequence).

In DNA form, the CDR3 reads TGTGCCAGCAGTAAGGGGACAGGGAGTTATCAGCCCCAGCATTTT. Residues: CASSKGTGSYQPQHF. This chain links TRBV6-7 with TRBJ1-5, with 9 bases that match TRBD1. TRBV6-7 is filed as an ORF, its function uncertain. Trimming took 5 bases from V and 5 from J; bases not matched to a gene: 7. The CDR3 is made up of 15 amino acids.

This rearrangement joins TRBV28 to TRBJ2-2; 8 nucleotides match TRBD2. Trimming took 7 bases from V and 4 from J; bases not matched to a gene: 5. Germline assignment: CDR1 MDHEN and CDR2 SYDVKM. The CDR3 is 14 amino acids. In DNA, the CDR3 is TGTGCCAGCATCGGGGGGGGCCCCACCGGGGAGCTGTTTTTT. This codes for CASIGGGPTGELFF.

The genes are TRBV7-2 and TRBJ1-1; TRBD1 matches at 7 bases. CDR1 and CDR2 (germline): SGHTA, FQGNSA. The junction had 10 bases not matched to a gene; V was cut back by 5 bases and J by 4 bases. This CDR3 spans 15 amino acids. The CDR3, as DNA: TGTGCCAGCAGCCACCAGACAGGGAAGGGCACTGAAGCTTTCTTT. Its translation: CASSHQTGKGTEAFF.

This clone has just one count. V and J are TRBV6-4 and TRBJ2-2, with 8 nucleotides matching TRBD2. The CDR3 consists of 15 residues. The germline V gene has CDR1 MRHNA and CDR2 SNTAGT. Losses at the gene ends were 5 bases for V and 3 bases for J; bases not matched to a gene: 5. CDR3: CASSTRGEHTGELFF. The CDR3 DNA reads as TGTGCCAGCAGTACGCGGGGGGAACACACCGGGGAGCTGTTTTTT.

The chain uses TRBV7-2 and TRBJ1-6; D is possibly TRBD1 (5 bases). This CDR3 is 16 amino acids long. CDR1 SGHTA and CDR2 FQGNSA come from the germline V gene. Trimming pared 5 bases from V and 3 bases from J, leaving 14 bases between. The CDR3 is CASSPQGGFYNSPLHF. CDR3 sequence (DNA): TGTGCCAGCAGCCCCCAGGGAGGGTTCTATAATTCACCCCTCCACTTT. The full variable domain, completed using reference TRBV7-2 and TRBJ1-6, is GAGVSQSPSNKVTEKGKDVELRCDPISGHTALYWYRQSLGQGLEFLIYFQGNSAPDKSGLPSDRFSAERTGGSVSTLTIQRTQQEDSAVYLCASSPQGGFYNSPLHFGNGTRLTVT.

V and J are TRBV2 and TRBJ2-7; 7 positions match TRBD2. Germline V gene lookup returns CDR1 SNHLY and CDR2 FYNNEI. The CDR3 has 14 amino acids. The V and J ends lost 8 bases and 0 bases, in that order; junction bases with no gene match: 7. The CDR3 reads CASREAPGSYEQYF. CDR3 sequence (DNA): TGTGCCAGCCGGGAGGCCCCTGGCTCCTACGAGCAGTACTTC.

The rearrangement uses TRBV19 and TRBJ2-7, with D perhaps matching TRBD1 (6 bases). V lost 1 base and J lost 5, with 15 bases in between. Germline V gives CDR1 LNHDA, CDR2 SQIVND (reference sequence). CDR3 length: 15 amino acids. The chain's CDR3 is CASSIVHPTGHEQYF. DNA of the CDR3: TGTGCCAGTAGTATAGTCCACCCGACAGGCCACGAGCAGTACTTC.

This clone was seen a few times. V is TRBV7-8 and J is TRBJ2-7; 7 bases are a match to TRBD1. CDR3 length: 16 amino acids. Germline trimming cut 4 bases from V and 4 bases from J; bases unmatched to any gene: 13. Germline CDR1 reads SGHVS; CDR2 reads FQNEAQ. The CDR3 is CASSSNDRAKRYEQYF. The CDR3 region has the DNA TGTGCCAGCAGCTCGAATGACAGGGCCAAAAGATACGAGCAGTACTTC.

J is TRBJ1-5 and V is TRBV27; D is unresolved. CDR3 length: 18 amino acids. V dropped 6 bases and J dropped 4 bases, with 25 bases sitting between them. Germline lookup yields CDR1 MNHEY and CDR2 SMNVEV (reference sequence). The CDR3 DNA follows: TGTGCCAGCAGCTCCCTCGGGAGGTCTAGAAAGCCTAATCAGCCCCAGCATTTT. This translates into CASSSLGRSRKPNQPQHF.

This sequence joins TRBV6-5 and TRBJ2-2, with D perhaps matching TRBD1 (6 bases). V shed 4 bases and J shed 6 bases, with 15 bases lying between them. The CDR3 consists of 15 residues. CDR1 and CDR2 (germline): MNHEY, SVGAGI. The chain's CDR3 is CASSSLTGNPGELFF. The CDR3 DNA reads TGTGCCAGCAGTTCTTTGACAGGAAATCCCGGGGAGCTGTTTTTT.

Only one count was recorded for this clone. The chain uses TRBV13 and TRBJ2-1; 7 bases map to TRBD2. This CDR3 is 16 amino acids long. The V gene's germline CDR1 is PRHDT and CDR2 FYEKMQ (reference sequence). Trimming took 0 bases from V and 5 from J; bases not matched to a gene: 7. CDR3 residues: CASSLGVREGDNEQFF. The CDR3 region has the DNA TGTGCCAGCAGCTTAGGCGTAAGGGAGGGAGACAATGAGCAGTTCTTC.

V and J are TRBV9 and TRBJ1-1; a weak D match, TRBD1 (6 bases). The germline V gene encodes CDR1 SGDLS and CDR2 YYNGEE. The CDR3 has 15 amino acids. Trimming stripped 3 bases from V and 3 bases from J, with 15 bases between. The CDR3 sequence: CASSANGQTHTEAFF. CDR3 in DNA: TGTGCCAGCAGCGCTAACGGACAGACCCACACTGAAGCTTTCTTT.

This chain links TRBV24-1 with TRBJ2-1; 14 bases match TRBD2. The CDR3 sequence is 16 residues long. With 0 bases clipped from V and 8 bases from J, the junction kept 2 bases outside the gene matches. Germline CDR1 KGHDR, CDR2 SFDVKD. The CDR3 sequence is CATSDLQGLAGDEQFF. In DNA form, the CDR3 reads TGTGCCACCAGTGATTTGCAGGGACTAGCGGGAGATGAGCAGTTCTTC.

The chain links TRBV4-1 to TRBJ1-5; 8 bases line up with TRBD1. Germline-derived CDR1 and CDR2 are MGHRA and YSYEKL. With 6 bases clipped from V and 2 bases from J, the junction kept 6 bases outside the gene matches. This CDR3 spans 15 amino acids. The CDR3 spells CASRPATGGNQPQHF. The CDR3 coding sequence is TGCGCCAGCAGGCCGGCGACAGGGGGCAATCAGCCCCAGCATTTT.

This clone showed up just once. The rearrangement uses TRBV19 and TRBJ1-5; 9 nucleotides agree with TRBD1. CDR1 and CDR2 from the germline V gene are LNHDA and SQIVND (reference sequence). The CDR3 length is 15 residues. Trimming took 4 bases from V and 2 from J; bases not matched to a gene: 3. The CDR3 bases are TGTGCCAGTAGTAGAGACAGGGGGGGCAATCAGCCCCAGCATTTT. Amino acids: CASSRDRGGNQPQHF.

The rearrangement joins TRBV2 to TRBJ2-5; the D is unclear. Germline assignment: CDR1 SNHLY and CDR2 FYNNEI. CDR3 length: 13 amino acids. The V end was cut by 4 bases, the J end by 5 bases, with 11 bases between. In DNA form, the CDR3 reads TGTGCCAGCAGTGTCCCGGCGGTGGAGACCCAGTACTTC. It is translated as CASSVPAVETQYF.

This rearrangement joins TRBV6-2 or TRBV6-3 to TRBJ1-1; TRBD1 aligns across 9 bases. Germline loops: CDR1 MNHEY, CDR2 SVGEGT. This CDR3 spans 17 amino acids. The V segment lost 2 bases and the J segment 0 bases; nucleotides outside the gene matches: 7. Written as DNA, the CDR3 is TGTGCCAGCAGTTACCCTCGGACAGGGGTGATGAACACTGAAGCTTTCTTT. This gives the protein CASSYPRTGVMNTEAFF.

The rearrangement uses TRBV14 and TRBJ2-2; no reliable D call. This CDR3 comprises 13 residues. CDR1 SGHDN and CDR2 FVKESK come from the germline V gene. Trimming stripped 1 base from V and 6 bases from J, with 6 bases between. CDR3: CASSQVLAGELFF. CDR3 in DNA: TGTGCCAGCAGCCAAGTCCTAGCCGGGGAGCTGTTTTTT.

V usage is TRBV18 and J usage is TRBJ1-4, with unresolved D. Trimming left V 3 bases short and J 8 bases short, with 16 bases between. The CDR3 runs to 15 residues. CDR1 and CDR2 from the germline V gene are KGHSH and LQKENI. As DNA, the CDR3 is TGTGCCAGCTCACCCGACGGCGGGGTATGGGAAAAACTGTTTTTT. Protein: CASSPDGGVWEKLFF. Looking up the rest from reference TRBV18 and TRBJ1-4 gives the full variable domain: NAGVMQNPRHLVRRRGQEARLRCSPMKGHSHVYWYRQLPEEGLKFMVYLQKENIIDESGMPKERFSAEFPKEGPSILRIQQVVRGDSAAYFCASSPDGGVWEKLFFGSGTQLSVL.

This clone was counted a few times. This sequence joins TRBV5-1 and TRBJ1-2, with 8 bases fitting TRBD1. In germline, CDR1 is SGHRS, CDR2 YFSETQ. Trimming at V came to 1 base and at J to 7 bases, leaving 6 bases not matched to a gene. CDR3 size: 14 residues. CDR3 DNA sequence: TGCGCCAGCAGCTTGCAGGGGGCGGAAGGTGGCTACACCTTC. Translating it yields CASSLQGAEGGYTF.

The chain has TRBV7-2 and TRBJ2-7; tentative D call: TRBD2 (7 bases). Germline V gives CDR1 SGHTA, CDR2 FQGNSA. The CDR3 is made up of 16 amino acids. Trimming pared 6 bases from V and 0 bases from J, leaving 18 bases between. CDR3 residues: CASSYWGGVSSYEQYF. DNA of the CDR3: TGTGCCAGCAGTTACTGGGGGGGCGTCAGCTCCTACGAGCAGTACTTC.

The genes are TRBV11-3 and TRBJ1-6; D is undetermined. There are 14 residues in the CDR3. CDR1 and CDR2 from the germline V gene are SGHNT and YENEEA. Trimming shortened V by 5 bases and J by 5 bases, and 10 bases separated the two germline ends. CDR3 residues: CASSRGPNNSPLHF. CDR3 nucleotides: TGTGCCAGCAGCCGCGGGCCTAATAATTCACCCCTCCACTTT.